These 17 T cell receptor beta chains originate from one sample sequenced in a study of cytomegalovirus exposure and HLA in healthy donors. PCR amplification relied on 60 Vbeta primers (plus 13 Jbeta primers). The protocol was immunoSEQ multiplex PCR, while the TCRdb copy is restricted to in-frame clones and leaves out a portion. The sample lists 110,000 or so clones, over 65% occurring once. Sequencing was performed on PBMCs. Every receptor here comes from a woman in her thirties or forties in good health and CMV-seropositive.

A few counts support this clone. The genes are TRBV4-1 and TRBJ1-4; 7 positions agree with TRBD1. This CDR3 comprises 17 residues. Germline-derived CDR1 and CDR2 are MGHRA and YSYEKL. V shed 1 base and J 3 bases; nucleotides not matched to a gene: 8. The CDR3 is CASSQADRLGANEKLFF. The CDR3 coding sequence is TGCGCCAGCAGCCAAGCGGACAGGCTAGGAGCTAATGAAAAACTGTTTTTT.

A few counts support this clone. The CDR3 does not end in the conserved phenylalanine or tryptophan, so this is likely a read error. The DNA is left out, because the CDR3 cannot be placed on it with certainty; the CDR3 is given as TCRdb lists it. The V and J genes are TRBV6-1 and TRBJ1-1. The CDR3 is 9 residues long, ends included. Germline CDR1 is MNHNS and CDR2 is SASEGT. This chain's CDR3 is CASQRAGDS.

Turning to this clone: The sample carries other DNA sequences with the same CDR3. CDR3 residues: CASSAGTGELFF. CDR3 nucleotide sequence: TGTGCCAGCAGCGCAGGGACCGGGGAGCTGTTTTTT. The chain joins TRBV9 to TRBJ2-2; D is possibly TRBD1 (5 bases). Deletions cut 3 bases from V and 5 bases from J, with 5 bases between. Per germline, CDR1 SGDLS and CDR2 YYNGEE. The CDR3 length is 12 residues.

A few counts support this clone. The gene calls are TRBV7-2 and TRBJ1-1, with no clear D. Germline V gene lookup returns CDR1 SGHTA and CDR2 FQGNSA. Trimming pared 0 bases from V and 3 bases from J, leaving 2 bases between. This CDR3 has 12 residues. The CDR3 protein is CASSLAYTEAFF. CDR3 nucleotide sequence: TGTGCCAGCAGCTTAGCCTACACTGAAGCTTTCTTT.

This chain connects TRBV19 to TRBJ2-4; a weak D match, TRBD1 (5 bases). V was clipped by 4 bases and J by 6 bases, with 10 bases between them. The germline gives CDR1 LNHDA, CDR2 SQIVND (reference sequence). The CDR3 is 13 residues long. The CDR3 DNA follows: TGTGCCAGTAGTAAGGGGCTGGCAAACATTCAGTACTTC. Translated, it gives CASSKGLANIQYF.

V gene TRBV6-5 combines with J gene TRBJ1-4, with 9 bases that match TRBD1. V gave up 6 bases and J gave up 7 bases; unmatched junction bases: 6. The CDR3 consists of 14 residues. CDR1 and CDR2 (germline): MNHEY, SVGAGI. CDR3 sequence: CASSSGQGGEKLFF. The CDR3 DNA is TGTGCCAGCAGCTCGGGACAGGGTGGTGAAAAACTGTTTTTT.

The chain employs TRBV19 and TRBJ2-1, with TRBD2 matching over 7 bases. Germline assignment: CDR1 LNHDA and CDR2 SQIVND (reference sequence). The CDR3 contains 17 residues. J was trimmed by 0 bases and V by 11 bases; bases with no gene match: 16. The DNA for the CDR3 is TGTGCCTCCGCGACCGGGAGGAAAGATAGCTCCTACAATGAGCAGTTCTTC. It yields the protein CASATGRKDSSYNEQFF.

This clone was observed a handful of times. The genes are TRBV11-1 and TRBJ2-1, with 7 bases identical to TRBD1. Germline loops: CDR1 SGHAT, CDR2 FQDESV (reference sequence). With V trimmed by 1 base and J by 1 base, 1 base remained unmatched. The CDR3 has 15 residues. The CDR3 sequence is CASSLETGSYNEQFF. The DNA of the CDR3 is TGTGCCAGCAGCTTAGAGACAGGGTCCTACAATGAGCAGTTCTTC.

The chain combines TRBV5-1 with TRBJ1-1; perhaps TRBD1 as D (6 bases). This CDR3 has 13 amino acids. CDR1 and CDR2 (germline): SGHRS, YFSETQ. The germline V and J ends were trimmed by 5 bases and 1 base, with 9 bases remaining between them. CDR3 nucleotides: TGCGCCAGCAGGGACAGCCGGAACACTGAAGCTTTCTTT. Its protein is CASRDSRNTEAFF.

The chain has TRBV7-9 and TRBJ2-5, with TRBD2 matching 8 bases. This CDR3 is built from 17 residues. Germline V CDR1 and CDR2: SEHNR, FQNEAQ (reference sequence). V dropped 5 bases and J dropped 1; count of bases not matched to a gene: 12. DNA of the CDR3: TGTGCCAGCAGCCCTACCCGCAGTAGCGGGGTCCAAGAGACCCAGTACTTC. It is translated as CASSPTRSSGVQETQYF.

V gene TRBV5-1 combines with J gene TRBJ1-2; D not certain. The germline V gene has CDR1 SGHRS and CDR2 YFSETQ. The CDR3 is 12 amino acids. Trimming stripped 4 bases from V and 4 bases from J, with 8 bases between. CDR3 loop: CASSEPGYGYTF. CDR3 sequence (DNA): TGCGCCAGCAGCGAGCCTGGCTATGGCTACACCTTC.

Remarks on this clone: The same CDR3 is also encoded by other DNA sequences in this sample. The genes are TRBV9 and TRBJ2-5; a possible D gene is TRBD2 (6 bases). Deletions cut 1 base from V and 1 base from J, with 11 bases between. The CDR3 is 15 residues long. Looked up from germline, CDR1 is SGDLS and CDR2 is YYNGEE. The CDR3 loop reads CASSVSGRPQETQYF. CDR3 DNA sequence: TGTGCCAGCAGCGTAAGTGGGAGGCCCCAAGAGACCCAGTACTTC.

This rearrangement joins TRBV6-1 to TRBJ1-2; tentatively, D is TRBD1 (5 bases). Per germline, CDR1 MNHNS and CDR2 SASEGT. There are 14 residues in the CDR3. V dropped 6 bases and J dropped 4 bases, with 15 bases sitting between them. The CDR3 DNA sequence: TGTGCCAGCAGCCCGGGGGATCTGACCTATGGCTACACCTTC. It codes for CASSPGDLTYGYTF.

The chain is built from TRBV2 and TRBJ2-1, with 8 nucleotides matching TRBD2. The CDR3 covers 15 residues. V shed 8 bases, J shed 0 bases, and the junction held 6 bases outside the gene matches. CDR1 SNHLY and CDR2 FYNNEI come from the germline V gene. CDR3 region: CASCAGTSSYNEQFF. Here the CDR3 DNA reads TGTGCCAGCTGCGCGGGGACTAGCTCCTACAATGAGCAGTTCTTC.

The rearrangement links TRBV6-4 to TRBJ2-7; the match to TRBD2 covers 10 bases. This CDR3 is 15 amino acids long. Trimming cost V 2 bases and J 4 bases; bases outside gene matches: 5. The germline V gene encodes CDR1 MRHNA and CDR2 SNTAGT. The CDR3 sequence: CASSDLGTSVYEQYF. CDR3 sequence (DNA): TGTGCCAGCAGTGACCTTGGGACTAGCGTATACGAGCAGTACTTC.

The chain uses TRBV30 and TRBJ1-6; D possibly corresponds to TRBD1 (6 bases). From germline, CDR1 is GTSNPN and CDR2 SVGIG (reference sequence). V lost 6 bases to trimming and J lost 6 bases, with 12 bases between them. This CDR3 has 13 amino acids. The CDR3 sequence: CACSTGINSPLHF. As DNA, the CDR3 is TGTGCCTGCTCGACAGGTATTAATTCACCCCTCCACTTT.

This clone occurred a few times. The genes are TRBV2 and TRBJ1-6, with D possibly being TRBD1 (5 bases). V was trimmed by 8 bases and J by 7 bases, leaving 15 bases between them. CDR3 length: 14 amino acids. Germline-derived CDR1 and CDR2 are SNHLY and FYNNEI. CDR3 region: CASRLGGGNSPLHF. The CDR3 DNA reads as TGTGCCAGCCGCCTTGGGGGAGGAAATTCACCCCTCCACTTT.